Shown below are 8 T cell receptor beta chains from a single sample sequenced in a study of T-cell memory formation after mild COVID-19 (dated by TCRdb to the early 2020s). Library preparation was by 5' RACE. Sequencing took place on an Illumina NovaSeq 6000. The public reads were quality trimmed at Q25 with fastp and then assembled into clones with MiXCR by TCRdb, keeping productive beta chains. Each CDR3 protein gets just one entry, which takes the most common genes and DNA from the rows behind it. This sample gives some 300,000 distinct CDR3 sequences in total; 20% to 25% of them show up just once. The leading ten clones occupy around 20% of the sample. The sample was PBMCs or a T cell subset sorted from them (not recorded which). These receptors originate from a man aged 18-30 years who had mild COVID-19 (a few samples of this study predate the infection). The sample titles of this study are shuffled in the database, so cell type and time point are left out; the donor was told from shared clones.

The CDR3 is CASSPAKAGDYEQYF. The CDR3 DNA sequence: TGCGCCAGCAGCCCGGCAAAAGCGGGAGACTACGAGCAGTACTTC. The genes are TRBV5-1 and TRBJ2-7; 8 bases are shared with TRBD2. Germline V gene sequence: CDR1 SGHRS, CDR2 YFSETQ. V gave up 4 bases and J gave up 3 bases; unmatched junction bases: 9. The CDR3 extends over 15 amino acids.

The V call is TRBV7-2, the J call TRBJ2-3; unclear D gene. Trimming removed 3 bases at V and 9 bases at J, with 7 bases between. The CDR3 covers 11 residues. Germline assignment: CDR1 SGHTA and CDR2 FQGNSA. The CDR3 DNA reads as TGTGCCAGCAGCTTTCCCCCCACGCAGTATTTT. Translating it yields CASSFPPTQYF.

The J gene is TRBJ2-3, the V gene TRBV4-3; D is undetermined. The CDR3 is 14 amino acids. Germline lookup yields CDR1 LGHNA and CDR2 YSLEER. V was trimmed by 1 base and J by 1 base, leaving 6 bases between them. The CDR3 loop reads CASSQVTGTDTQYF. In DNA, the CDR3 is TGCGCCAGCAGCCAAGTCACGGGCACAGATACGCAGTATTTT.

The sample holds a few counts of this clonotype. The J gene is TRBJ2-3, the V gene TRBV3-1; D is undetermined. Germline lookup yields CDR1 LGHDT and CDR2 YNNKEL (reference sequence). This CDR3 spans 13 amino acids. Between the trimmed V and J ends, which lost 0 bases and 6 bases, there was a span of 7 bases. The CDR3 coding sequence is TGTGCCAGCAGCCAAGATGTTGTGGATACGCAGTATTTT. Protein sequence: CASSQDVVDTQYF.

This CDR3 is CAISTNGQGAGGNQPQHF. The CDR3 coding sequence is TGTGCCATCAGCACGAACGGACAGGGGGCAGGAGGCAATCAGCCCCAGCATTTT. This chain joins TRBV10-3 and TRBJ1-5; TRBD1 matches at 11 bases. V lost 6 bases to trimming and J lost 2 bases; unmatched junction nucleotides: 12. This CDR3 is 18 amino acids long. The germline gives CDR1 ENHRY, CDR2 SYGVKD.

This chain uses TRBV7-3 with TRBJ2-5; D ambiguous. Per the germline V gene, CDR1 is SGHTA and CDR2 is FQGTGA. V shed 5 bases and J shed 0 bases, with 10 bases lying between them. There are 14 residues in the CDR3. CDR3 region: CASSKDGHQETQYF. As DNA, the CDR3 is TGTGCCAGCAGCAAGGACGGTCACCAAGAGACCCAGTACTTC.

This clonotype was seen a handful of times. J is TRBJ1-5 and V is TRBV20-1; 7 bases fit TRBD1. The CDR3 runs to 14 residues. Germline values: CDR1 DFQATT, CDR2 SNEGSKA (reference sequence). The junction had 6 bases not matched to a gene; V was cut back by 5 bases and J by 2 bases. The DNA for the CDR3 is TGCAGTGCTCGTACAGGGGACGGCAATCAGCCCCAGCATTTT. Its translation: CSARTGDGNQPQHF.

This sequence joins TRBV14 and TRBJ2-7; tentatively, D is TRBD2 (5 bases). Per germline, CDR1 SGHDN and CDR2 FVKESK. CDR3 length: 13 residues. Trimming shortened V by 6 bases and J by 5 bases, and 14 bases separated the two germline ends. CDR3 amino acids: CASSSRDINEQYV. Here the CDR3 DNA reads TGTGCCAGCAGTTCCCGGGATATCAACGAGCAGTACGTC.